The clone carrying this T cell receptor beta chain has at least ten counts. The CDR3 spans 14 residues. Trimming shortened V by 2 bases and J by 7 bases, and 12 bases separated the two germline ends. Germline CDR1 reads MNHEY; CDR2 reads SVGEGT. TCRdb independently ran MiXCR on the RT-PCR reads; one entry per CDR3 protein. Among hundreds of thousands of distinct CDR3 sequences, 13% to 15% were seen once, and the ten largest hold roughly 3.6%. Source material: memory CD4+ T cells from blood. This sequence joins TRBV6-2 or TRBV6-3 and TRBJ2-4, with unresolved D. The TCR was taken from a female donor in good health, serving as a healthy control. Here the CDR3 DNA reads TGTGCCAGCAGTTACGGTGGAGATCGCAACATTCAGTACTTC. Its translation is CASSYGGDRNIQYF.